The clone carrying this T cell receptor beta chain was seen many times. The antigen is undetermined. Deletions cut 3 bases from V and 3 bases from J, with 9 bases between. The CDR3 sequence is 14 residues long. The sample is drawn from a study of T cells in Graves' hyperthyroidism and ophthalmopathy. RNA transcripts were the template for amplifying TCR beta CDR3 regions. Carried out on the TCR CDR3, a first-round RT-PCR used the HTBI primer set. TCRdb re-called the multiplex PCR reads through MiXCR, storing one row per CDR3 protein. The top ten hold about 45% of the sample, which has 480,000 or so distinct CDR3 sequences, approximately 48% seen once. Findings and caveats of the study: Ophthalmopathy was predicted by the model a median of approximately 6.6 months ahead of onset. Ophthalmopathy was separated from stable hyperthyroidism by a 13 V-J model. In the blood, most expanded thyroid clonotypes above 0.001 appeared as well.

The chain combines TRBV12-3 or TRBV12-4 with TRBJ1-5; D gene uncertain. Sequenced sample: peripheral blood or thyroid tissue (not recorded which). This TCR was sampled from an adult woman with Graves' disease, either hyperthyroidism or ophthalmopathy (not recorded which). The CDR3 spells CASSFDGPNQPQHF. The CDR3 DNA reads TGTGCCAGCAGTTTCGATGGGCCCAATCAGCCCCAGCATTTT.